The 2 T cell receptor beta chains below come from one sample, sequenced in a study of shared clonotypes between healthy human individuals. Method: immunoSEQ multiplex PCR; TCRdb's copy keeps in-frame clones and lacks some. The table records hundreds of thousands of clones, around three quarters of them present only once. Sequenced input: memory CD4+ T cells sorted from blood. The subset denotes: CD45RA-negative fraction. Receptors originate from a woman younger than 45 in good health.

Points on this clone: The same CDR3 also results from other DNA sequences found in this sample. The V gene is TRBV6-4, the J gene TRBJ2-1, with 8 bases matching TRBD1. The CDR3 loop spans 15 amino acids. V gave up 2 bases and J gave up 3 bases; unmatched junction bases: 3. CDR1 MRHNA and CDR2 SNTAGT come from the germline V gene. Written as DNA, the CDR3 is TGTGCCAGCAGTGACGGGGACAGGCGCTACAATGAGCAGTTCTTC. Protein: CASSDGDRRYNEQFF.

The CDR3 DNA reads TGTGCCAGTAGTCCCCCCCCGGGGGGTTCCCGCACAGATACGCAGTATTTT. This encodes CASSPPPGGSRTDTQYF. This chain connects TRBV19 to TRBJ2-3, with 7 bases that match TRBD2. The CDR3 length is 17 residues. CDR1 is LNHDA and CDR2 is SQIVND in the germline V gene (reference sequence). V lost 5 bases to trimming and J lost 1 base; unmatched junction nucleotides: 12. The whole variable domain, remainder taken from reference TRBV19 and TRBJ2-3, is DGGITQSPKYLFRKEGQNVTLSCEQNLNHDAMYWYRQDPGQGLRLIYYSQIVNDFQKGDIAEGYSVSREKKESFPLTVTSAQKNPTAFYLCASSPPPGGSRTDTQYFGPGTRLTVL.